A single sample gave rise to the 20 T cell receptor beta chains below, sequenced in a study of blood T cell repertoires in COVID-19. Profiled with immunoSEQ multiplex PCR; TCRdb holds only in-frame clones, not every one. The sample holds fewer than 50,000 clones, nearly 90% seen once. Sequencing used peripheral blood. The receptors come from a man aged 60-69 years with active or convalescent COVID-19.

As to this clone: Germline and junction disagree at one end, which may indicate a read error. V gene TRBV6-7 combines with J gene TRBJ2-7; the match to TRBD1 covers 8 bases. TRBV6-7 falls under the ORF class, with uncertain function. There are 13 residues in the CDR3. As DNA, the CDR3 is TGTGCCAGCAGTTACACGACCTCCGGGACAGGCACCTTC. It encodes CASSYTTSGTGTF.

This sequence joins TRBV27 and TRBJ1-2; D is possibly TRBD1 (6 bases). V shed 6 bases and J shed 4 bases, with 18 bases lying between them. This CDR3 region has 15 residues. CDR1 is MNHEY and CDR2 is SMNVEV in the germline V gene (reference sequence). The DNA of the CDR3 is TGTGCCAGCAGATCCATGACAGGACCGTTCTATGGCTACACCTTC. Its translation is CASRSMTGPFYGYTF.

This chain uses TRBV5-1 with TRBJ2-1, with 11 bases that match TRBD2. Germline CDR1 and CDR2: SGHRS and YFSETQ. Trimming cost V 4 bases and J 11 bases; bases outside gene matches: 17. The CDR3 has 17 amino acids. The CDR3, as DNA: TGCGCCAGCAGCAGTTGGGTTGGGCTAGCGGGAGGCGGAAAGCAGTTCTTC. This gives the protein CASSSWVGLAGGGKQFF.

V gene TRBV28 combines with J gene TRBJ2-5, with 9 bases matching TRBD2. The CDR3 runs 14 residues. Germline CDR1 MDHEN, CDR2 SYDVKM. J was trimmed by 2 bases and V by 6 bases; bases with no gene match: 4. CDR3 nucleotide sequence: TGTGCCAGCAGACCCAGCGGGAGGCAAGAGACCCAGTACTTC. This translates into CASRPSGRQETQYF.

This chain links TRBV7-8 with TRBJ2-2, with D uncertain. The CDR3 runs to 13 residues. Germline CDR1 SGHVS, CDR2 FQNEAQ. The V end lost 5 bases, the J end lost 7 bases, and 11 bases lay between the germline ends. The CDR3 bases are TGTGCCAGCAGCATAGACTCGGTCGGGGAGCTGTTTTTT. It is translated as CASSIDSVGELFF.

This sequence joins TRBV7-6 and TRBJ2-5, with D possibly being TRBD2 (5 bases). CDR3 size: 16 residues. Germline V gene lookup returns CDR1 SGHVS and CDR2 FNYEAQ. Trimming stripped 1 base from V and 5 bases from J, with 17 bases between. CDR3 sequence: CASSLGDRGSAETQYF. As DNA, the CDR3 is TGTGCCAGCAGCTTAGGCGATCGTGGGAGTGCCGAGACCCAGTACTTC.

This chain links TRBV2 with TRBJ2-7; the D is unclear. The CDR3 totals 14 residues. CDR1 is SNHLY and CDR2 is FYNNEI in the germline V gene. Trimming cost V 4 bases and J 2 bases, with 12 bases left between them. In nucleotides, the CDR3 is TGTGCCAGCAGTGCATCACAGCCCCCCTACGAGCAGTACTTC. Encoded protein: CASSASQPPYEQYF.

Here the CDR3 DNA reads TGCAGTGCTAGTCGCGCTGAAGCGGGAGTTGGAGATACGCAGTATTTT. Amino acids: CSASRAEAGVGDTQYF. V is TRBV20-1 and J is TRBJ2-3, with TRBD2 identical over 8 bases. The CDR3 spans 16 residues. The germline V gene encodes CDR1 DFQATT and CDR2 SNEGSKA (reference sequence). The J segment lost 5 bases and the V segment lost 3 bases, leaving 13 bases of the junction unmatched.

The rearrangement links TRBV28 to TRBJ2-7; D might be TRBD1 (6 bases). This CDR3 is 15 amino acids long. Germline-derived CDR1 and CDR2 are MDHEN and SYDVKM. The V and J ends lost 6 bases and 1 base respectively, with 16 bases between them. The CDR3 sequence is CASREGQPRSYEQYF. The CDR3 bases are TGTGCCAGCAGAGAAGGACAGCCTCGTTCCTACGAGCAGTACTTC.

The rearrangement links TRBV7-2 to TRBJ2-5; a possible D gene is TRBD1 (6 bases). Per germline, CDR1 SGHTA and CDR2 FQGNSA. The CDR3 totals 14 residues. Trimming stripped 0 bases from V and 3 bases from J, with 8 bases between. CDR3 DNA sequence: TGTGCCAGCAGCTTAGCCGGGACAAAAGAGACCCAGTACTTC. Translated, it gives CASSLAGTKETQYF.

J is TRBJ1-5 and V is TRBV4-1; D possibly corresponds to TRBD1 (5 bases). V lost 4 bases to trimming and J lost 0 bases, with 13 bases between them. This CDR3 is 16 amino acids long. The germline V gene has CDR1 MGHRA and CDR2 YSYEKL. The CDR3 bases are TGCGCCAGCAGCCTCCGCTCAGGGTATAGCAATCAGCCCCAGCATTTT. It encodes CASSLRSGYSNQPQHF.

The chain couples TRBV7-2 to TRBJ2-6; the D gene is possibly TRBD1 (5 bases). CDR1 is SGHTA, CDR2 FQGNSA, per germline. The CDR3 runs 15 residues. V was clipped by 2 bases and J by 4 bases, with 9 bases between them. CDR3 amino acids: CASSLRGTGANVLTF. CDR3 nucleotide sequence: TGTGCCAGCAGCTTAAGGGGCACAGGGGCCAACGTCCTGACTTTC.

The genes are TRBV11-2 and TRBJ2-7, with D uncertain. CDR3 length equals 15 residues. Germline CDR1 is SGHAT and CDR2 is FQNNGV. Trimming shortened V by 5 bases and J by 2 bases, and 16 bases separated the two germline ends. CDR3 protein: CASSPIRRFAYEQYF. CDR3 DNA: TGTGCCAGCAGCCCTATTCGGCGGTTTGCCTACGAGCAGTACTTC. The full variable domain, in which reference TRBV11-2 and TRBJ2-7 provide the parts outside the CDR3, is EAGVAQSPRYKIIEKRQSVAFWCNPISGHATLYWYQQILGQGPKLLIQFQNNGVVDDSQLPKDRFSAERLKGVDSTLKIQPAKLEDSAVYLCASSPIRRFAYEQYFGPGTRLTVT.

The chain uses TRBV24-1 and TRBJ2-3, with 9 bases identical to TRBD1. Germline assignment: CDR1 KGHDR and CDR2 SFDVKD. The V gene end was trimmed by 5 bases and the J gene end by 5 bases; junction bases not matched to a gene: 4. This CDR3 spans 14 amino acids. The CDR3 DNA sequence: TGTGCCACCAGTGTGACAGGGGGGAGAGATACGCAGTATTTT. As protein: CATSVTGGRDTQYF.

The chain has TRBV19 and TRBJ2-2, with TRBD1 matching 8 bases. Germline CDR1 reads LNHDA; CDR2 reads SQIVND (reference sequence). This CDR3 region has 14 residues. The V gene end was trimmed by 9 bases and the J gene end by 0 bases; junction bases not matched to a gene: 3. Written as DNA, the CDR3 is TGTGCCAGCAAGGGACAGGCGAACACCGGGGAGCTGTTTTTT. Protein product: CASKGQANTGELFF.

The chain couples TRBV9 to TRBJ1-3; D gene unclear. Germline loops: CDR1 SGDLS, CDR2 YYNGEE. The CDR3 contains 14 residues. V was trimmed by 0 bases and J by 4 bases, leaving 8 bases between them. The DNA for the CDR3 is TGTGCCAGCAGCGTAGGAGGTTGGGGAAACACCATATATTTT. This translates into CASSVGGWGNTIYF.

A single count supports this clone. This chain links TRBV18 with TRBJ2-5; TRBD2 agrees at 9 bases. V dropped 3 bases and J dropped 2; count of bases not matched to a gene: 13. The CDR3 runs to 18 residues. Germline V lookup: CDR1 KGHSH, CDR2 LQKENI. CDR3: CASSPLPLSSGKQETQYF. For the CDR3, the DNA is TGTGCCAGCTCACCGCTTCCCCTATCTAGCGGGAAACAAGAGACCCAGTACTTC.

The V gene is TRBV5-5, the J gene TRBJ2-5; 11 nucleotides align to TRBD1. Germline CDR1 reads SGHKS; CDR2 reads YYEKEE (reference sequence). The V gene end was trimmed by 1 base and the J gene end by 1 base; junction bases not matched to a gene: 9. This CDR3 has 18 residues. This CDR3 reads CASSLRDRGIGGQETQYF. In DNA form, the CDR3 reads TGTGCCAGCAGCTTGCGGGACAGGGGGATTGGGGGCCAAGAGACCCAGTACTTC.

The chain combines TRBV18 with TRBJ2-2, with 7 bases matching TRBD1. The CDR3 is 15 residues long. Germline CDR1 KGHSH, CDR2 LQKENI. V trimming: 0 bases; J trimming: 3 bases; junction bases outside the gene matches: 1. CDR3 region: CASSPPGQYTGELFF. The CDR3 nucleotides are TGTGCCAGCTCACCACCGGGACAGTACACCGGGGAGCTGTTTTTT. The full variable domain, rest sourced from reference TRBV18 and TRBJ2-2, is NAGVMQNPRHLVRRRGQEARLRCSPMKGHSHVYWYRQLPEEGLKFMVYLQKENIIDESGMPKERFSAEFPKEGPSILRIQQVVRGDSAAYFCASSPPGQYTGELFFGEGSRLTVL.

Regarding this clone: The DNA is left out, because the CDR3 cannot be placed on it with certainty; the CDR3 is given as TCRdb lists it. V usage is TRBV12-2 and J usage is TRBJ2-6; the table's D gene call, TRBD1, was not cross checked with the DNA. TRBV12-2 is a listed pseudogene. The CDR3 has 17 amino acids, counting both end residues. CDR3 sequence: CASRKRGWGAGANVLTF.